Listed below are T cell receptor beta chains from one sample, sequenced in a study of T cell responses to AZD1222 COVID-19 vaccine. Assay used: immunoSEQ multiplex PCR; TCRdb lists only in-frame clones, some missing. The profile covers just over 8,000 clones, with more than 75% appearing a single time and roughly 7.2% taken by the ten largest. Sequences were derived from peripheral blood, sampled 28 days after the second AZD1222 dose. Receptors originate from an adult who received the AZD1222 COVID-19 vaccine. CDR3s include the opening cysteine and the closing phenylalanine or tryptophan. Fields, in order: CDR3 length, J gene, clone size, V gene, D gene, CDR3 protein, CDR3 DNA. D genes are given only for firm matches. Not all rows give a size; the values are once, few, many and, for expanded clones, a class.

cdr3_length: 15; j_call: TRBJ2-7; clone_size: -; v_call: TRBV7-9; d_call: -; cdr3_aa: CASSLKGKPSYEQYF; cdr3_nt: TGTGCCAGCAGCTTAAAAGGGAAGCCCTCCTACGAGCAGTACTTC
cdr3_length: 14; j_call: TRBJ2-7; clone_size: -; v_call: TRBV7-2; d_call: -; cdr3_aa: CASSFDRSYNEQYF; cdr3_nt: TGTGCCAGCAGCTTCGACAGAAGCTACAACGAGCAGTACTTC
cdr3_length: 11; j_call: TRBJ1-2; clone_size: once; v_call: TRBV11-3; d_call: -; cdr3_aa: CASSRGSGYTF; cdr3_nt: TGTGCCAGCAGCAGGGGATCTGGCTACACCTTC
cdr3_length: 16; j_call: TRBJ1-2; clone_size: -; v_call: TRBV28; d_call: -; cdr3_aa: CASSFGGALANYGYTF; cdr3_nt: TGTGCCAGCAGTTTTGGGGGGGCCCTAGCTAACTATGGCTACACCTTC
cdr3_length: 14; j_call: TRBJ1-2; clone_size: -; v_call: TRBV7-2; d_call: TRBD1; cdr3_aa: CASSLARTGNGYTF; cdr3_nt: TGTGCCAGCAGCTTAGCCCGGACAGGGAATGGCTACACCTTC
cdr3_length: 17; j_call: TRBJ2-2; clone_size: -; v_call: TRBV5-4; d_call: TRBD2; cdr3_aa: CASSDPTSGRGAGELFF; cdr3_nt: TGTGCCAGCAGCGATCCCACTAGCGGGAGAGGAGCCGGGGAGCTGTTTTTT
cdr3_length: 15; j_call: TRBJ2-1; clone_size: -; v_call: TRBV28; d_call: TRBD2; cdr3_aa: CASMTSGVSYNEQFF; cdr3_nt: TGTGCCAGCATGACTAGCGGGGTCTCCTACAATGAGCAGTTCTTC
cdr3_length: 17; j_call: TRBJ2-5; clone_size: few; v_call: TRBV7-2; d_call: TRBD2; cdr3_aa: CASSLANVAGGQGTQYF; cdr3_nt: TGTGCCAGCAGCTTAGCGAATGTAGCGGGGGGGCAGGGGACCCAGTACTTC
cdr3_length: 14; j_call: TRBJ2-1; clone_size: -; v_call: TRBV5-1; d_call: -; cdr3_aa: CASSLQGRSNEQFF; cdr3_nt: TGCGCCAGCAGCTTGCAAGGGAGATCAAATGAGCAGTTCTTC
cdr3_length: 13; j_call: TRBJ1-2; clone_size: once; v_call: TRBV24-1; d_call: -; cdr3_aa: CATSEQANYGYTF; cdr3_nt: TGTGCCACCAGTGAACAGGCGAACTATGGCTACACCTTC
cdr3_length: 14; j_call: TRBJ1-3; clone_size: -; v_call: TRBV28; d_call: TRBD1; cdr3_aa: CASTPGQSLGALYF; cdr3_nt: TGTGCCAGCACCCCGGGACAGTCTCTGGGGGCCTTATATTTT
cdr3_length: 15; j_call: TRBJ2-2; clone_size: -; v_call: TRBV5-1; d_call: -; cdr3_aa: CASSLSTGGAGELFF; cdr3_nt: TGCGCCAGCAGCTTGAGTACAGGGGGGGCCGGGGAGCTGTTTTTT
cdr3_length: 15; j_call: TRBJ2-5; clone_size: -; v_call: TRBV27; d_call: -; cdr3_aa: CASRNAGRLTETQYF; cdr3_nt: TGTGCCAGCCGAAACGCGGGCAGGTTAACGGAGACCCAGTACTTC
cdr3_length: 13; j_call: TRBJ1-2; clone_size: -; v_call: TRBV12-3/TRBV12-4; d_call: TRBD1; cdr3_aa: CASRRTGDYGYTF; cdr3_nt: TGTGCCAGCAGGCGGACAGGGGACTATGGCTACACCTTC
cdr3_length: 15; j_call: TRBJ1-2; clone_size: once; v_call: TRBV10-3; d_call: -; cdr3_aa: CAISESRQANYGYTF; cdr3_nt: TGTGCCATCAGTGAGTCGAGACAGGCGAACTATGGCTACACCTTC
cdr3_length: 11; j_call: TRBJ1-5; clone_size: -; v_call: TRBV6-5; d_call: -; cdr3_aa: CASSDSGPQHF; cdr3_nt: TGTGCCAGCAGTGACTCCGGGCCCCAGCATTTT
cdr3_length: 15; j_call: TRBJ2-1; clone_size: once; v_call: TRBV3-1/TRBV3-2; d_call: -; cdr3_aa: CASSQGDPSYNEQFF; cdr3_nt: TGTGCCAGCAGCCAAGGGGACCCTTCCTACAATGAGCAGTTCTTC
cdr3_length: 14; j_call: TRBJ2-3; clone_size: -; v_call: TRBV2; d_call: -; cdr3_aa: CASSESTTGYTQYF; cdr3_nt: TGTGCCAGCAGTGAATCGACAACTGGTTATACGCAGTATTTT
cdr3_length: 14; j_call: TRBJ1-1; clone_size: -; v_call: TRBV5-4; d_call: -; cdr3_aa: CASRSRPGESEAFF; cdr3_nt: TGTGCCAGCAGAAGTCGTCCCGGGGAGTCTGAAGCTTTCTTT
cdr3_length: 21; j_call: TRBJ1-2; clone_size: -; v_call: TRBV18; d_call: -; cdr3_aa: CASSPRRFTGTPVRINYGYTF; cdr3_nt: TGTGCCAGCTCACCCAGGCGCTTTACCGGGACACCAGTCCGTATTAACTATGGCTACACCTTC
cdr3_length: 14; j_call: TRBJ1-2; clone_size: -; v_call: TRBV7-3; d_call: -; cdr3_aa: CASSRGVGPYGYTF; cdr3_nt: TGTGCCAGCAGTCGTGGAGTAGGTCCCTATGGCTACACCTTC
cdr3_length: 15; j_call: TRBJ2-2; clone_size: -; v_call: TRBV27; d_call: TRBD1; cdr3_aa: CASSRTGGYTGELFF; cdr3_nt: TGTGCCAGCAGTCGGACAGGGGGGTACACCGGGGAGCTGTTTTTT
cdr3_length: 14; j_call: TRBJ1-1; clone_size: once; v_call: TRBV28; d_call: -; cdr3_aa: CASSLSSGEAEAFF; cdr3_nt: TGTGCCAGCAGTTTATCCTCGGGCGAAGCTGAAGCTTTCTTT
cdr3_length: 13; j_call: TRBJ1-2; clone_size: -; v_call: TRBV7-2; d_call: -; cdr3_aa: CASSPRARYGYTF; cdr3_nt: TGTGCCAGCAGCCCACGGGCAAGATATGGCTACACCTTC
cdr3_length: 15; j_call: TRBJ1-1; clone_size: -; v_call: TRBV6-5; d_call: -; cdr3_aa: CASSYVGGADTEAFF; cdr3_nt: TGTGCCAGCAGTTACGTGGGCGGGGCGGACACTGAAGCTTTCTTT
cdr3_length: 16; j_call: TRBJ1-5; clone_size: -; v_call: TRBV7-9; d_call: -; cdr3_aa: CASARLSGISNQPQHF; cdr3_nt: TGTGCCAGCGCTAGGCTGTCAGGGATTAGCAATCAGCCCCAGCATTTT
cdr3_length: 18; j_call: TRBJ2-2; clone_size: -; v_call: TRBV28; d_call: TRBD1; cdr3_aa: CASSLYGQGARNTGELFF; cdr3_nt: TGTGCCAGCAGTTTATATGGACAGGGGGCACGGAACACCGGGGAGCTGTTTTTT
cdr3_length: 19; j_call: TRBJ1-5; clone_size: -; v_call: TRBV28; d_call: TRBD1; cdr3_aa: CASSPSTGEGVFGNQPQHF; cdr3_nt: TGTGCCAGCAGTCCATCGACAGGGGAAGGGGTATTTGGCAATCAGCCCCAGCATTTT
cdr3_length: 15; j_call: TRBJ2-7; clone_size: -; v_call: TRBV7-9; d_call: -; cdr3_aa: CASSLKGRPSYEQYF; cdr3_nt: TGTGCCAGCAGCTTAAAGGGGAGGCCCTCCTACGAGCAGTACTTC
cdr3_length: 15; j_call: TRBJ2-1; clone_size: once; v_call: TRBV9; d_call: TRBD2; cdr3_aa: CASSEGLAQYNEQFF; cdr3_nt: TGTGCCAGCAGCGAGGGACTAGCCCAATACAATGAGCAGTTCTTC
cdr3_length: 14; j_call: TRBJ2-1; clone_size: -; v_call: TRBV6-2/TRBV6-3; d_call: TRBD2; cdr3_aa: CASSYPGTSGEQFF; cdr3_nt: TGTGCCAGCAGTTACCCGGGGACTAGCGGTGAGCAGTTCTTC
cdr3_length: 16; j_call: TRBJ1-2; clone_size: -; v_call: TRBV6-2/TRBV6-3; d_call: TRBD1; cdr3_aa: CASSYLVGQGNYGYTF; cdr3_nt: TGTGCCAGCAGTTACTTGGTGGGACAGGGGAACTATGGCTACACCTTC
cdr3_length: 14; j_call: TRBJ2-1; clone_size: -; v_call: TRBV5-1; d_call: TRBD2; cdr3_aa: CASKSGGADNEQFF; cdr3_nt: TGCGCCAGCAAAAGCGGGGGGGCTGATAATGAGCAGTTCTTC
cdr3_length: 15; j_call: TRBJ1-1; clone_size: once; v_call: TRBV6-5; d_call: -; cdr3_aa: CASLPAGRGNTEAFF; cdr3_nt: TGTGCCAGCCTACCTGCAGGGAGGGGGAACACTGAAGCTTTCTTT
cdr3_length: 15; j_call: TRBJ2-7; clone_size: -; v_call: TRBV6-5; d_call: TRBD2; cdr3_aa: CASSYQTSGNGEQYF; cdr3_nt: TGTGCCAGCAGTTACCAGACTAGCGGGAATGGTGAGCAGTACTTC
cdr3_length: 15; j_call: TRBJ2-1; clone_size: once; v_call: TRBV7-3; d_call: TRBD1; cdr3_aa: CASSSYGTGSNEQFF; cdr3_nt: TGTGCCAGCAGCTCCTACGGGACAGGGTCCAATGAGCAGTTCTTC
cdr3_length: 13; j_call: TRBJ2-7; clone_size: few; v_call: TRBV13; d_call: -; cdr3_aa: CASSLKLTYEQYF; cdr3_nt: TGTGCCAGCAGCTTGAAGCTAACCTACGAGCAGTACTTC
cdr3_length: 12; j_call: TRBJ1-1; clone_size: -; v_call: TRBV6-5; d_call: -; cdr3_aa: CASSYEGTEAFF; cdr3_nt: TGTGCCAGCAGTTACGAGGGGACTGAAGCTTTCTTT
cdr3_length: 14; j_call: TRBJ2-7; clone_size: -; v_call: TRBV7-9; d_call: TRBD1; cdr3_aa: CASTGQGASYEQYF; cdr3_nt: TGTGCCAGCACGGGACAGGGGGCCTCCTACGAGCAGTACTTC
cdr3_length: 14; j_call: TRBJ1-2; clone_size: -; v_call: TRBV7-2; d_call: TRBD1; cdr3_aa: CASSSGQGSDGYTF; cdr3_nt: TGTGCCAGCAGCTCGGGACAGGGTTCCGATGGCTACACCTTC
cdr3_length: 15; j_call: TRBJ2-3; clone_size: -; v_call: TRBV7-2; d_call: -; cdr3_aa: CASSLKQFSTDTQYF; cdr3_nt: TGTGCCAGCAGCCTTAAGCAGTTTAGCACAGATACGCAGTATTTT
cdr3_length: 10; j_call: TRBJ1-1; clone_size: once; v_call: TRBV20-1; d_call: -; cdr3_aa: CSAVADEAFF; cdr3_nt: TGCAGTGCCGTTGCGGATGAAGCTTTCTTT
cdr3_length: 14; j_call: TRBJ2-7; clone_size: -; v_call: TRBV9; d_call: -; cdr3_aa: CASSVEGGTGEQYF; cdr3_nt: TGTGCCAGCAGCGTAGAGGGGGGAACTGGAGAGCAGTACTTC
cdr3_length: 15; j_call: TRBJ1-5; clone_size: -; v_call: TRBV18; d_call: -; cdr3_aa: CASSPPAGDNQPQHF; cdr3_nt: TGTGCCAGCTCACCACCGGCAGGGGACAATCAGCCCCAGCATTTT
cdr3_length: 16; j_call: TRBJ2-1; clone_size: -; v_call: TRBV7-3; d_call: TRBD2; cdr3_aa: CASSLTGTSSYNEQFF; cdr3_nt: TGTGCCAGCAGCTTAACTGGGACTAGCTCTTACAATGAGCAGTTCTTC
cdr3_length: 15; j_call: TRBJ1-1; clone_size: -; v_call: TRBV6-5; d_call: -; cdr3_aa: CASSYSRVLNTEAFF; cdr3_nt: TGTGCCAGCAGTTACTCGAGAGTGCTGAACACTGAAGCTTTCTTT
cdr3_length: 14; j_call: TRBJ1-2; clone_size: -; v_call: TRBV5-5; d_call: -; cdr3_aa: CASSLEGWNYGYTF; cdr3_nt: TGTGCCAGCAGCTTGGAAGGGTGGAATTATGGCTACACCTTC
cdr3_length: 15; j_call: TRBJ2-7; clone_size: -; v_call: TRBV6-5; d_call: TRBD2; cdr3_aa: CASSYSPAGEYEQYF; cdr3_nt: TGTGCCAGCAGTTACTCTCCAGCGGGAGAATACGAGCAGTACTTC
cdr3_length: 16; j_call: TRBJ2-7; clone_size: -; v_call: TRBV5-1; d_call: TRBD2; cdr3_aa: CASSLGSLAGRYEQYF; cdr3_nt: TGCGCCAGCAGCTTGGGATCCCTAGCGGGGAGATACGAGCAGTACTTC
cdr3_length: 15; j_call: TRBJ2-5; clone_size: -; v_call: TRBV7-2; d_call: TRBD1; cdr3_aa: CASSPRQGAQVTQYF; cdr3_nt: TGTGCCAGCAGCCCCAGACAGGGGGCGCAGGTGACCCAGTACTTC
cdr3_length: 15; j_call: TRBJ2-3; clone_size: -; v_call: TRBV5-1; d_call: -; cdr3_aa: CASSLEGPPTDTQYF; cdr3_nt: TGCGCCAGCAGCTTGGAAGGGCCCCCCACAGATACGCAGTATTTT
cdr3_length: 15; j_call: TRBJ2-3; clone_size: -; v_call: TRBV29-1; d_call: -; cdr3_aa: CSVEVTAPSTDTQYF; cdr3_nt: TGCAGCGTTGAAGTTACTGCCCCTAGCACAGATACGCAGTATTTT
cdr3_length: 14; j_call: TRBJ2-2; clone_size: -; v_call: TRBV5-4; d_call: -; cdr3_aa: CASSAGEDTGELFF; cdr3_nt: TGTGCCAGCAGCGCCGGGGAGGACACCGGGGAGCTGTTTTTT